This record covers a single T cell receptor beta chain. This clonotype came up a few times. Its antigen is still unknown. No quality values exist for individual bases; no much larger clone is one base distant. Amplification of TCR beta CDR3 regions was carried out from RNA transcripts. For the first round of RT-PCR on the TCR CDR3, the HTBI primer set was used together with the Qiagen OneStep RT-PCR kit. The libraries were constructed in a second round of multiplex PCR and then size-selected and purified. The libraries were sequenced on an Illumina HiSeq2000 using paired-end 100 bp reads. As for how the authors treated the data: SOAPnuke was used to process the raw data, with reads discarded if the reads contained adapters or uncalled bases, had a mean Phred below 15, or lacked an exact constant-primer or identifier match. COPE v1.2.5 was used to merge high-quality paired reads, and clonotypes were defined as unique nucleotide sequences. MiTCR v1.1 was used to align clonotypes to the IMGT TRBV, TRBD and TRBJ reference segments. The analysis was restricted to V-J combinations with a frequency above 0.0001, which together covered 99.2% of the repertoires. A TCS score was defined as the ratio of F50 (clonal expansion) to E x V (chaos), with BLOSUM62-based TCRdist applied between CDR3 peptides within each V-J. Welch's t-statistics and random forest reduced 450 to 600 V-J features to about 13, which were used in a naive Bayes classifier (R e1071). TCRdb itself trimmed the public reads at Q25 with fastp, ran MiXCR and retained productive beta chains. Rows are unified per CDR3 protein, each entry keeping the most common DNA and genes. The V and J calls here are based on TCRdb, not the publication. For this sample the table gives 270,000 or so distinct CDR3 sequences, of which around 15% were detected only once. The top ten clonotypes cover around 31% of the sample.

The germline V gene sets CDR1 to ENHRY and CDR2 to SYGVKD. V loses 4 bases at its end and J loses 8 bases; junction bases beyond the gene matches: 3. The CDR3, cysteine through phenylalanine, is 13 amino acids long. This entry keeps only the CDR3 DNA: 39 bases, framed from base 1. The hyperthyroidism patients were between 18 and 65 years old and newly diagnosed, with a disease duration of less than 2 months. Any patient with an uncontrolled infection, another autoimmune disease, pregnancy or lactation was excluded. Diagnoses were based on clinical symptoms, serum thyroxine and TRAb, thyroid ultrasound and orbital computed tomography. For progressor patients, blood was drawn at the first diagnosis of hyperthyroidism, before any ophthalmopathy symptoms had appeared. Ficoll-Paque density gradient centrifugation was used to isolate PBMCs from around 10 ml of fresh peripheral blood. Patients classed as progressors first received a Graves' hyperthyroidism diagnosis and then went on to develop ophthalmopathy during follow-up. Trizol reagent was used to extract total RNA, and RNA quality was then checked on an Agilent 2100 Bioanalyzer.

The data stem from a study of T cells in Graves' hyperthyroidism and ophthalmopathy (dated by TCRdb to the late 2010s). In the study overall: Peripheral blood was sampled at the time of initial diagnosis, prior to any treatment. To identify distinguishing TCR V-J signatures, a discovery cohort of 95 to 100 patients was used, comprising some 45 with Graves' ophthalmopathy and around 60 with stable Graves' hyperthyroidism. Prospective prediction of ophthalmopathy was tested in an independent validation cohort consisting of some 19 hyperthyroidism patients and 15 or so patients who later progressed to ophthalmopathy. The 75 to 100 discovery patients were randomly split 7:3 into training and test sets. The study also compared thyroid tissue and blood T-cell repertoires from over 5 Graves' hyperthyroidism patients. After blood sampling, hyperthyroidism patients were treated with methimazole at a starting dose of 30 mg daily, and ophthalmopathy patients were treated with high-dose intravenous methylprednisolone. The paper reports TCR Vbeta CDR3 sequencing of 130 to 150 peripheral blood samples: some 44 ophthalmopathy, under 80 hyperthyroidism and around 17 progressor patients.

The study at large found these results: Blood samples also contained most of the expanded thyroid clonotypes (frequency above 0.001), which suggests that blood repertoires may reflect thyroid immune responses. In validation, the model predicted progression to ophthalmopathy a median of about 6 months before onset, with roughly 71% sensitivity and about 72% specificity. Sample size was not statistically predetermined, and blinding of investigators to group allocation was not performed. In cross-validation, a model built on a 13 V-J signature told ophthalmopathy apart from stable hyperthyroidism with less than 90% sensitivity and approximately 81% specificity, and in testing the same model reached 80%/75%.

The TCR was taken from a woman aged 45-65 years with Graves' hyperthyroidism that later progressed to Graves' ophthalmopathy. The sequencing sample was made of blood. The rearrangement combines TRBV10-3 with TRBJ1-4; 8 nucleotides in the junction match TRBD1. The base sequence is TGTGCCATCAGTGGGACAGGGTGGGAAAAACTGTTTTTT. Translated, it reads CAISGTGWEKLFF.